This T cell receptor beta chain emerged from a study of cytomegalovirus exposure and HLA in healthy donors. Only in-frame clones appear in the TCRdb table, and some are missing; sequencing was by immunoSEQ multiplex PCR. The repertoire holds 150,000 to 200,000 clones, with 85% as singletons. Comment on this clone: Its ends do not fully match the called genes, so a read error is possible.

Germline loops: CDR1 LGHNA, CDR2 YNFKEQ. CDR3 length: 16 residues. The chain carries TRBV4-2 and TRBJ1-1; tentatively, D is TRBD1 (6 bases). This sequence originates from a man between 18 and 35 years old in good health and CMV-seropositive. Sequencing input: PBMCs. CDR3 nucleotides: TGTGCCAGCAGTCAAGACAGGTCCGTAGGGAGCACTGAAGCTTTCTTT. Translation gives CASSQDRSVGSTEAFF.